By share, the clone carrying this TCR beta chain ranks as medium-sized. This entry comes from a study of tumor-infiltrating lymphocytes in oesophageal squamous cell carcinoma. Trimming took 6 bases from V and 6 from J; bases not matched to a gene: 8. The germline CDR1 and CDR2 sequences are SGHNT and YENEEA. The CDR3 covers 14 residues. Using its own MiXCR run on the PCR reads, TCRdb lists one record per CDR3 protein. This repertoire shows some 14,000 distinct CDR3 sequences, 50% found once; its top ten account for around 15%. The source is a male donor with esophageal squamous cell carcinoma. The chain employs TRBV11-3 and TRBJ2-1, with 7 bases fitting TRBD1. Sequenced input: esophageal tumor tissue. The CDR3: CASSSDRDSNEQFF. Here the CDR3 DNA reads TGTGCCAGCAGTTCAGACCGGGACAGCAATGAGCAGTTCTTC. Filled out from reference TRBV11-3 and TRBJ2-1, the complete variable domain reads EAGVVQSPRYKIIEKKQPVAFWCNPISGHNTLYWYLQNLGQGPELLIRYENEEAVDDSQLPKDRFSAERLKGVDSTLKIQPAELGDSAVYLCASSSDRDSNEQFFGPGTRLTVL.